The entry that follows covers one T cell receptor (beta chain) sequence. The antigen remains undetermined. CDR1 MNHEY and CDR2 SVGAGI come from the germline V gene. Trimming pared 5 bases from V and 4 bases from J, leaving 14 bases between. This CDR3 comprises 14 residues. TCRdb's copy holds only in-frame clones and misses some; the assay was immunoSEQ multiplex PCR. This table has some 150,000 clones, roughly 90% appearing once. The sample belongs to a study of T cell responses to AZD1222 COVID-19 vaccine. General observations from the study: Two AZD1222 doses significantly raised spike-specific TCR breadth and depth over controls.

The sample here was peripheral blood, taken on day 0 of AZD1222 vaccination. V usage is TRBV6-5 and J usage is TRBJ1-2, with a possible D match to TRBD1 (5 bases). The receptor comes from an adult in good health. CDR3 coding DNA: TGTGCCAGCAGTAGACCTGGTAGGGGCTATGGCTACACCTTC. It specifies CASSRPGRGYGYTF.